What follows are 2 T cell receptor beta chains derived from one specimen sequenced in a study of blood T cell repertoires in COVID-19. The repertoire was sequenced with immunoSEQ multiplex PCR; TCRdb's copy has only in-frame clones and lacks some. The sample lists some 73,000 clones, about 82% occurring once. The sequenced material came from peripheral blood. The receptors come from a man aged 50 to 60 with COVID-19, enrolled during active disease.

The chain couples TRBV5-1 to TRBJ2-7, with 9 bases that match TRBD1. This CDR3 is 16 amino acids long. In germline, CDR1 is SGHRS, CDR2 YFSETQ. V was clipped by 2 bases and J by 2 bases; unmatched bases: 8. The CDR3 nucleotides read TGCGCCAGCAGCTTATCCGACAGGGGGTCCCCCTACGAGCAGTACTTC. Translating it yields CASSLSDRGSPYEQYF. Looking up the rest from reference TRBV5-1 and TRBJ2-7 gives the full variable domain: KAGVTQTPRYLIKTRGQQVTLSCSPISGHRSVSWYQQTPGQGLQFLFEYFSETQRNKGNFPGRFSGRQFSNSRSEMNVSTLELGDSALYLCASSLSDRGSPYEQYFGPGTRLTVT.

This chain uses TRBV10-3 with TRBJ2-3; weak D call: TRBD1 (5 bases). Germline V gene data show CDR1 as ENHRY and CDR2 as SYGVKD. This CDR3 is 15 amino acids long. V shed 4 bases and J shed 1 base, with 12 bases lying between them. This CDR3 is CAISVGQGGTDTQYF. The CDR3 nucleotides read TGTGCCATCAGTGTTGGGCAGGGTGGCACAGATACGCAGTATTTT.